This is a list of T cell receptor beta chains from one sample in a study of OX40 agonist ivuxolimab in advanced cancers. The repertoire was sequenced with immunoSEQ multiplex PCR; TCRdb's copy has only in-frame clones and lacks some. The repertoire consists of more than 60,000 clones, with approximately 87% occurring once and the leading ten covering about 3.9%. The starting material was CD4+ or CD8+ T cells sorted from blood, obtained in a trial of the OX40 agonist ivuxolimab. The receptor set was obtained from an adult with an advanced solid tumor such as melanoma, head and neck, liver or kidney cancer. CDR3s include the opening cysteine and the closing phenylalanine or tryptophan. D genes are given only for firm matches. Size tells how often a clone was seen (once, few, many) or the class of an expanded clone, and some rows leave it out.

cdr3_nt cdr3_aa j_call clone_size v_call d_call
TGTGCCAGCAGTAGGACAGGGGTTCGCTCCTATGGCTACACCTTC CASSRTGVRSYGYTF TRBJ1-2 . TRBV6-5 TRBD1
TGTGCCAGCAGCTTAGATGGCGTGACAGCTAAATATAGCAATCAGCCCCAGCATTTT CASSLDGVTAKYSNQPQHF TRBJ1-5 . TRBV7-8 .
TGTGCCAGCAGAACGGGACAGGGTGAATCTGGGGCCAACGTCCTGACTTTC CASRTGQGESGANVLTF TRBJ2-6 . TRBV27 TRBD1
TGTGCCAGCAGTTCAGGGTCCACGATAGGCAATCAGCCCCAGCATTTT CASSSGSTIGNQPQHF TRBJ1-5 . TRBV28 .
TGTGTCAGAAGCCCACGCGGGGAGTCAACTAATGAAAAACTGTTTTTT CVRSPRGESTNEKLFF TRBJ1-4 . TRBV7-5 .
TGCGCCAGCAGCCAAGATTACAGGGGTGAGGATGGCTACACCTTC CASSQDYRGEDGYTF TRBJ1-2 medium-sized TRBV4-3 TRBD1
TGCGCCAGCAGCCAAGATATCCCCCAGGGCGGAGGAGAAAAACTGTTTTTT CASSQDIPQGGGEKLFF TRBJ1-4 . TRBV4-1 .
TGTGCCAGCAGCTTGGACGACAGAGGGGCCCAGCATTTT CASSLDDRGAQHF TRBJ1-5 . TRBV7-6 .
TGTGCCAGCAGGCTCGGAGGATCGGACACCGGGGAGCTGTTTTTT CASRLGGSDTGELFF TRBJ2-2 . TRBV6-5 .
TGTGCCAGCAGTTGGGGGACAGCCGGGGAGCTGTTTTTT CASSWGTAGELFF TRBJ2-2 . TRBV27 TRBD1
TGTGCCAGCAGTCTGGGACAGGGGGCCTCTTCACCCCTCCACTTT CASSLGQGASSPLHF TRBJ1-6 . TRBV6-5 TRBD1
TGTGCCAGCAGTGAAGCGAGGATAGGGAACTCCGTAGCCAAAAACATTCAGTACTTC CASSEARIGNSVAKNIQYF TRBJ2-4 . TRBV6-1 .
TGTGCCAGCAGTGGTGACACCCCACCGGAAGAGACCCAGTACTTC CASSGDTPPEETQYF TRBJ2-5 . TRBV2 .
TGTGCCAGTAGTAGGCACCAAGACAGGAAAAGCTACGAGCAGTACTTC CASSRHQDRKSYEQYF TRBJ2-7 . TRBV19 .
TGTGCCAGCCGTAGACAGGGAAGCTATGGCTACACCTTC CASRRQGSYGYTF TRBJ1-2 . TRBV9 TRBD1
TGCGCCAGCAGCTTCGGGGCCTCAGAGACCCAGTACTTC CASSFGASETQYF TRBJ2-5 . TRBV5-1 .
TGTGCCAGCAGTCGCCCTTCTACAGGGAAGATTGAAGCTTTCTTT CASSRPSTGKIEAFF TRBJ1-1 . TRBV28 .
TGTGCCGGTAGCTCCGGGTCTGGGGAGACCCAGTACTTC CAGSSGSGETQYF TRBJ2-5 . TRBV7-2 .
TGTGCCAGCAGTACGGGGTCGGCAGGAAGGAACATTCAGTACTTC CASSTGSAGRNIQYF TRBJ2-4 . TRBV6-5 .
TGTGCCAGCAGTTACGAGGGGGACTATGGCTACACCTTC CASSYEGDYGYTF TRBJ1-2 . TRBV6-6 .
TGTGCCAGCAGCGTTTTCGACACCTCCTACAATGAGCAGTTCTTC CASSVFDTSYNEQFF TRBJ2-1 . TRBV9 .
TGTGCCAGCAGCTTGGGGGACACCCCCGAGCAGTACTTC CASSLGDTPEQYF TRBJ2-7 . TRBV7-2 .
TGTGCCAGCAGCTGGGGGGGCGCAGATACGCAGTATTTT CASSWGGADTQYF TRBJ2-3 . TRBV7-3 .
TGTGCCAGCAGCCCGTATGGGGGGCCCTCCTACGAGCAGTACTTC CASSPYGGPSYEQYF TRBJ2-7 . TRBV7-3 .
TGTGCCAGCAGTCTGGACCGACCTAACTATGGCTACACCTTC CASSLDRPNYGYTF TRBJ1-2 . TRBV6-6 .
TGTGCCAGCAGCTGGGACAGGTCCTACATTGGCTACACCTTC CASSWDRSYIGYTF TRBJ1-2 . TRBV28 TRBD1
TGTGCCAGCACCGGACAGGGCAATCAGCCCCAGCATTTT CASTGQGNQPQHF TRBJ1-5 . TRBV2 TRBD1
TGTGCCAGCAGCGTTTACCAGACTAGCGGGATCTGGGATGAGCAGTTCTTC CASSVYQTSGIWDEQFF TRBJ2-1 . TRBV9 TRBD2
TGTGCCAGCTCAAGCGGGGTCGGGAATTCACCCCTCCACTTT CASSSGVGNSPLHF TRBJ1-6 . TRBV4-2 .
TGTGCCAGCAGTGTTCCGGGACAGACCTACGAGCAGTACTTC CASSVPGQTYEQYF TRBJ2-7 . TRBV6-1 TRBD1
TGTGCCTGGAACACGCAGCTCTATGGCTACACCTTC CAWNTQLYGYTF TRBJ1-2 . TRBV30 .
TGTGCCAGTCACACCGGGACTCATAGCACCGGGGAGCTGTTTTTT CASHTGTHSTGELFF TRBJ2-2 . TRBV19 .
TGTGCCAGCAGCTTAGTGGCTAGCGGAGCGTTCGCGAACACCGGGGAGCTGTTTTTT CASSLVASGAFANTGELFF TRBJ2-2 . TRBV11-1 TRBD2
TGTGCCTTCGGGTCAGGGCGTCACACAGATACGCAGTATTTT CAFGSGRHTDTQYF TRBJ2-3 . TRBV5-6 .
TGTGCCAGCTCATCGATGGGGGAGACCCAGTACTTC CASSSMGETQYF TRBJ2-5 . TRBV18 .
TGTGCCAGCAGCTTGGGGAATTCTAATGAAAAACTGTTTTTT CASSLGNSNEKLFF TRBJ1-4 . TRBV5-5 .
TGTGCCTGGAGTGTGGGTAGAGGAAACACAGATACGCAGTATTTT CAWSVGRGNTDTQYF TRBJ2-3 . TRBV30 .
TGTGCCAGCAGTTTGACAGGGGGGAACAATCAGCCCCAGCATTTT CASSLTGGNNQPQHF TRBJ1-5 . TRBV28 TRBD1
TGTGCCAGCTCACGCGCCCAGGGGCGCGTCTCCTCCTACGAGCAGTACTTC CASSRAQGRVSSYEQYF TRBJ2-7 . TRBV18 .
TGCGCCAGCAGCCTGAACGGGTATGGCTACACCTTC CASSLNGYGYTF TRBJ1-2 . TRBV4-3 .
TGTGCCAGCAGCGTAGCAGGGGAAGATTCACCCCTCCACTTT CASSVAGEDSPLHF TRBJ1-6 . TRBV9 .
TGTGCCAGCAGCAGAACCGGGACAGGGGCAGATACGCAGTATTTT CASSRTGTGADTQYF TRBJ2-3 . TRBV5-6 TRBD1
TGTGCCAGTCCACCCCCAGGGGAAAATGAAGCTTTCTTT CASPPPGENEAFF TRBJ1-1 once TRBV19 .
TGTGCCAGCAGCGGGGTGGCGTTTATAGGGTATGGCTACACCTTC CASSGVAFIGYGYTF TRBJ1-2 few TRBV5-5 .
TGCGCCAGCAGCCAGGAATCTAGCCTCAAACTGTTTTTT CASSQESSLKLFF TRBJ1-4 once TRBV4-1 .
TGCGCCAGCAGGGCAGAACTCGGGCCCCAGCATTTT CASRAELGPQHF TRBJ1-5 . TRBV5-1 .
TGTGCCAGCTCACTGGGACAGGGAAACACTGAAGCTTTCTTT CASSLGQGNTEAFF TRBJ1-1 . TRBV18 TRBD1
TGTGCCAGCAGCTTAGTGTGGCAAACCACTGAAGCTTTCTTT CASSLVWQTTEAFF TRBJ1-1 . TRBV7-2 .
TGTGCCAGCAGTTTAGGCTATAGCAATCAGCCCCAGCATTTT CASSLGYSNQPQHF TRBJ1-5 . TRBV27 .
TGCGCCAGCAGCCCCGGACAGGGGAACGACGAGCAGTACTTC CASSPGQGNDEQYF TRBJ2-7 . TRBV5-1 TRBD1
TGCGCCAGCTCGGACCAGGGGGCTTTGGACACCGGGGAGCTGTTTTTT CASSDQGALDTGELFF TRBJ2-2 once TRBV5-1 TRBD1